The 31 T cell receptor beta chains below come from one sample, sequenced in a study of T cell repertoires in cytomegalovirus infection. These receptors have no known antigen. Via MiXCR, TCRdb re-called the reads, giving one row per CDR3 protein. The top ten hold 48% of the sample, which has around 570,000 distinct CDR3 sequences, roughly 43% seen once. The sequences come from cultured PBMCs, collected from culture after CMV antigen stimulation. The receptor set was obtained from a human donor in good health (CMV status not recorded). Some clones in this sample may be carry-over from other donors' samples.

The rearrangement uses TRBV19 and TRBJ2-7; D not certain. V was pared by 3 bases and J by 3 bases, with 15 bases between. Germline assignment: CDR1 LNHDA and CDR2 SQIVND (reference sequence). This CDR3 comprises 15 residues. DNA for the CDR3: TGTGCCAGTAGTATCAATGGACCCCCCGACTACGAGCAGTACTTC. Translating it yields CASSINGPPDYEQYF.

The chain employs TRBV12-3 or TRBV12-4 and TRBJ1-1; 7 bases agree with TRBD1. J was trimmed by 5 bases and V by 5 bases; bases with no gene match: 5. The CDR3 is made up of 13 amino acids. CDR3 bases: TGTGCCAGCAGTCCGACAGGGTTGACTGAAGCTTTCTTT. Protein: CASSPTGLTEAFF.

The chain recombines TRBV19 with TRBJ2-1; D gene ambiguous. There are 20 residues in the CDR3. Per the germline V gene, CDR1 is LNHDA and CDR2 is SQIVND (reference sequence). Trimming removed 3 bases from V and 3 bases from J, with 27 bases in between. The CDR3 nucleotides read TGTGCCAGTAGTATGTCTCTCCTAGTAGACCCGCACGAACTCTACAATGAGCAGTTCTTC. This codes for CASSMSLLVDPHELYNEQFF.

The chain joins TRBV19 to TRBJ2-1; the D gene is possibly TRBD1 (5 bases). The CDR3 length is 14 residues. V gave up 2 bases and J gave up 6 bases, with 11 bases separating them. The germline V gene encodes CDR1 LNHDA and CDR2 SQIVND (reference sequence). CDR3 in DNA: TGTGCCAGTAGTATAATGAAGGGGCTCAATGAGCAGTTCTTC. The encoded protein is CASSIMKGLNEQFF.

This sequence joins TRBV7-6 and TRBJ1-4; 10 nucleotides match TRBD1. The V gene end was trimmed by 5 bases and the J gene end by 7 bases; junction bases not matched to a gene: 10. The CDR3 consists of 16 residues. CDR1 is SGHVS and CDR2 is FNYEAQ in the germline V gene. The CDR3 region has the DNA TGTGCCAGCAGCCATGGCTGGGACAGGGGCGCTGAAAAACTGTTTTTT. Protein sequence: CASSHGWDRGAEKLFF.

Only a few counts were recorded for this clonotype. The gene calls are TRBV7-2 and TRBJ2-3; no clear D. Germline CDR1 is SGHTA and CDR2 is FQGNSA. Trimming shortened V by 7 bases and J by 6 bases, and 17 bases separated the two germline ends. The CDR3 consists of 14 residues. Written as DNA, the CDR3 is TGTGCCAGCAAAGCGACGGAGCTGGTGGATACGCAGTATTTT. Protein: CASKATELVDTQYF.

The J gene is TRBJ1-2, the V gene TRBV10-3, with D maybe TRBD1 (6 bases). With 5 bases removed from V and 8 bases from J, the gap between germline ends came to 15 bases. Germline assignment: CDR1 ENHRY and CDR2 SYGVKD. CDR3 size: 13 residues. CDR3 in amino acids: CAISYRVMEGYTF. The DNA for the CDR3 is TGTGCCATCAGTTACAGGGTAATGGAAGGCTACACCTTC.

V usage is TRBV7-9 and J usage is TRBJ1-4, with 9 bases lining up with TRBD1. This CDR3 has 16 residues. The V and J ends lost 4 bases and 8 bases, in that order; junction bases with no gene match: 11. From germline, CDR1 is SEHNR and CDR2 FQNEAQ (reference sequence). The CDR3 sequence: CASSSSRDREEEKLFF. The CDR3, as DNA: TGTGCCAGCAGCTCCTCTCGGGACAGGGAGGAGGAAAAACTGTTTTTT.

The chain has TRBV20-1 and TRBJ2-7; TRBD1 agrees at 9 bases. Trimming cost V 7 bases and J 3 bases; bases outside gene matches: 10. The CDR3 spans 14 residues. The germline gives CDR1 DFQATT, CDR2 SNEGSKA (reference sequence). This chain's CDR3 is CSGKAGTGLYEQYF. CDR3 bases: TGCAGTGGGAAAGCCGGGACAGGGCTCTACGAGCAGTACTTC.

This clonotype was counted only a few times. This rearrangement joins TRBV19 to TRBJ2-4; the D gene could be TRBD1 or TRBD2 (5 bases each). The germline V gene encodes CDR1 LNHDA and CDR2 SQIVND (reference sequence). This CDR3 contains 15 residues. The ends were cut back, 3 bases at V and 1 base at J, with 10 bases in the middle. In nucleotides, the CDR3 is TGTGCCAGTAGTATTTTGTGGGGGGCCAAAAACATTCAGTACTTC. This encodes CASSILWGAKNIQYF.

The chain joins TRBV28 to TRBJ2-3, with a possible D match to TRBD2 (5 bases). The CDR3 is made up of 15 amino acids. Germline assignment: CDR1 MDHEN and CDR2 SYDVKM. The V and J ends lost 4 bases and 5 bases respectively, with 16 bases between them. CDR3 coding DNA: TGTGCCAGCAGTTCTTATGTATCGGGGAGAGATACGCAGTATTTT. This encodes CASSSYVSGRDTQYF.

The V call is TRBV9, the J call TRBJ1-4, with 7 bases lining up with TRBD1. The CDR3 spans 15 residues. The junction had 8 bases not matched to a gene; V was cut back by 3 bases and J by 6 bases. Germline CDR1 reads SGDLS; CDR2 reads YYNGEE. CDR3 in amino acids: CASSGTGQNYEKLFF. CDR3 nucleotide sequence: TGTGCCAGCAGCGGCACGGGACAGAATTATGAAAAACTGTTTTTT.

J is TRBJ1-4 and V is TRBV25-1; no reliable D call. The CDR3 is made up of 14 amino acids. V lost 5 bases to trimming and J lost 7 bases, with 14 bases between them. Looked up from germline, CDR1 is MGHDK and CDR2 is SYGVNS. CDR3 DNA sequence: TGTGCCAGCAGTCTTGCCGGGAGCAGTGAAAAACTGTTTTTT. Translation gives CASSLAGSSEKLFF. Supplemented by reference TRBV25-1 and TRBJ1-4, the full variable domain reads EADIYQTPRYLVIGTGKKITLECSQTMGHDKMYWYQQDPGMELHLIHYSYGVNSTEKGDLSSESTVSRIRTEHFPLTLESARPSHTSQYLCASSLAGSSEKLFFGSGTQLSVL.

V usage is TRBV29-1 and J usage is TRBJ2-5, with TRBD2 as a possible D gene (5 bases). The CDR3 spans 14 residues. Germline V gives CDR1 SQVTM, CDR2 ANQGSEA. V lost 6 bases and J lost 1, with 15 bases in between. Here the CDR3 reads CSVKEGYSQETQYF. The CDR3 nucleotides read TGCAGCGTGAAAGAGGGCTACTCCCAAGAGACCCAGTACTTC.

The chain carries TRBV6-1 and TRBJ2-1; D gene uncertain. From germline, CDR1 is MNHNS and CDR2 SASEGT. This CDR3 has 12 amino acids. The germline V and J ends were trimmed by 6 bases and 2 bases, with 5 bases remaining between them. The CDR3 protein is CASRGTYNEQFF. The CDR3 DNA reads as TGTGCCAGCAGGGGTACCTACAATGAGCAGTTCTTC.

J is TRBJ2-3 and V is TRBV6-5, with TRBD2 matching over 7 bases. The CDR3 totals 18 residues. The ends lost 5 bases at V and 4 bases at J; junction bases unmatched: 18. The germline V gene encodes CDR1 MNHEY and CDR2 SVGAGI. For the CDR3, the DNA is TGTGCCAGCAGTGAAGGTCAGCTAGCGGATGGGTCAGCAGATACGCAGTATTTT. The encoded protein is CASSEGQLADGSADTQYF.

V gene TRBV7-2 combines with J gene TRBJ2-5, with D possibly matching TRBD2 (5 bases). The germline V gene has CDR1 SGHTA and CDR2 FQGNSA. This CDR3 has 13 residues. V was trimmed by 5 bases and J by 5 bases, leaving 12 bases between them. CDR3 in amino acids: CASSRAERETQYF. DNA of the CDR3: TGTGCCAGCAGCCGAGCGGAGCGGGAGACCCAGTACTTC.

This chain joins TRBV6-5 and TRBJ1-4; D possibly corresponds to TRBD1 (6 bases). Germline assignment: CDR1 MNHEY and CDR2 SVGAGI. V gave up 0 bases and J gave up 10 bases, with 15 bases separating them. The CDR3 length is 15 residues. The CDR3 DNA sequence: TGTGCCAGCAGTTACTCGTTCGGGGGCAGAGGAAAACTGTTTTTT. Its translation: CASSYSFGGRGKLFF.

The V and J genes are TRBV6-6 and TRBJ2-7, with D uncertain. V lost 5 bases and J 2 bases, leaving 10 bases between the germline ends. The CDR3 has 13 residues. Looked up from germline, CDR1 is MNHNY and CDR2 is SVGAGI (reference sequence). The CDR3 protein is CASSPLQAYEQYF. The CDR3 bases are TGTGCCAGCAGTCCCCTCCAGGCCTACGAGCAGTACTTC.

This chain uses TRBV11-2 with TRBJ2-2; D perhaps matches TRBD2 (5 bases). The CDR3 runs 15 residues. CDR1 is SGHAT, CDR2 FQNNGV, per germline. Trimming shortened V by 6 bases and J by 1 base, and 12 bases separated the two germline ends. For the CDR3, the DNA is TGTGCCAGCAGGTTGCTTGCGGGGAACACCGGGGAGCTGTTTTTT. Translated: CASRLLAGNTGELFF.

This clonotype occurred once. V is TRBV5-6 and J is TRBJ2-7; D may correspond to TRBD1 or TRBD2 (5 bases each). Germline CDR1 and CDR2: SGHDT and YYEEEE. V was shortened by 4 bases and J by 3 bases, with 17 bases between the two germline ends. This CDR3 spans 15 amino acids. In nucleotides, the CDR3 is TGTGCCAGCAGCGGTTACAATCGAGGGGACTACGAGCAGTACTTC. It encodes CASSGYNRGDYEQYF.

In its sample, this clonotype was seen once. V gene TRBV28 combines with J gene TRBJ2-7, with D unresolved. CDR1 is MDHEN, CDR2 SYDVKM, per germline. V shed 6 bases and J shed 2 bases, with 17 bases lying between them. The CDR3 consists of 15 residues. CDR3 amino acids: CASSSPRLETYEQYF. The CDR3 DNA follows: TGTGCCAGCAGCTCCCCGCGACTGGAGACCTACGAGCAGTACTTC.

This clonotype has a handful of counts. This chain joins TRBV6-1 and TRBJ2-7; D perhaps matches TRBD2 (6 bases). CDR1 and CDR2 from the germline V gene are MNHNS and SASEGT. Trimming took 1 base from V and 1 from J, leaving 11 bases between them. This CDR3 has 15 residues. In nucleotides, the CDR3 is TGTGCCAGCAGTGAAGTGGAGGGGATGTCCTACGAGCAGTACTTC. Translating gives CASSEVEGMSYEQYF.

The V gene is TRBV11-2, the J gene TRBJ1-2; possible D gene TRBD1, 5 bases. CDR3 length equals 15 residues. Germline V CDR1 and CDR2: SGHAT, FQNNGV. Trimming removed 6 bases from V and 0 bases from J, with 14 bases in between. DNA for the CDR3: TGTGCCAGCAGATCTCCCGGGACCACTAACTATGGCTACACCTTC. It translates to CASRSPGTTNYGYTF.

The J gene is TRBJ1-1, the V gene TRBV5-4; 8 nucleotides align to TRBD1. CDR1 SGHNT and CDR2 YYREEE come from the germline V gene (reference sequence). V lost 4 bases to trimming and J lost 3 bases; unmatched junction nucleotides: 8. CDR3 length: 15 residues. CDR3 sequence: CASSPNRGRDTEAFF. In nucleotides, the CDR3 is TGTGCCAGCAGCCCCAACAGGGGGAGGGACACTGAAGCTTTCTTT.

This sequence joins TRBV2 and TRBJ2-7; D unresolved. The CDR3 is 14 amino acids. Trimming took 0 bases from V and 3 from J, leaving 9 bases between them. The germline CDR1 and CDR2 sequences are SNHLY and FYNNEI. The CDR3: CASSEARPLYEQYF. The CDR3 DNA reads TGTGCCAGCAGTGAAGCGCGACCGCTCTACGAGCAGTACTTC.

The chain uses TRBV5-1 and TRBJ1-2, with D possibly matching TRBD1 (5 bases). V was trimmed by 3 bases and J by 7 bases, leaving 16 bases between them. This CDR3 contains 14 residues. CDR1 and CDR2 from the germline V gene are SGHRS and YFSETQ. The DNA of the CDR3 is TGCGCCAGCAGCTGGGACCGGGACGTAGGTGGCTACACCTTC. Amino acid sequence: CASSWDRDVGGYTF.

This clonotype was counted only a few times. One junction end disagrees with the germline gene, perhaps due to a read error. This sequence joins TRBV12-3 or TRBV12-4 and TRBJ1-1; 11 bases agree with TRBD1. CDR3 length: 15 residues. The CDR3 is CATQAGQGVNTEAFF. The CDR3 nucleotides read TGTGCCACCCAAGCGGGACAGGGGGTGAATACTGAAGCTTTCTTT.

Comments on this clonotype: At one end, the junction sequence differs from germline, possibly due to a read error. This chain joins TRBV7-9 and TRBJ2-2; D uncertain. The CDR3 extends over 14 amino acids. The germline V gene encodes CDR1 SEHNR and CDR2 FQNEAQ (reference sequence). The CDR3 DNA reads as TGTGCCAGCAGCTTTACTCCGAACAACGGGGAGCTGTTTTTT. It codes for CASSFTPNNGELFF.

This clonotype occurred a few times. This rearrangement joins TRBV7-8 to TRBJ1-6; D is uncertain. The CDR3 spans 17 residues. V dropped 2 bases and J dropped 4 bases, with 15 bases sitting between them. In germline, CDR1 is SGHVS, CDR2 FQNEAQ. The CDR3 coding sequence is TGTGCCAGCAGCTTAAGGGTCGTGGCGCAGTATAATTCACCCCTCCACTTT. It specifies CASSLRVVAQYNSPLHF.

The chain recombines TRBV7-2 with TRBJ2-4; D is perhaps TRBD1 (6 bases). The CDR3 is 14 amino acids. Trimming cost V 3 bases and J 8 bases, with 14 bases left between them. Germline V gene lookup returns CDR1 SGHTA and CDR2 FQGNSA. For the CDR3, the DNA is TGTGCCAGCAGCTTGGGCAGGGGCGAATACATTCAGTACTTC. Translated: CASSLGRGEYIQYF.